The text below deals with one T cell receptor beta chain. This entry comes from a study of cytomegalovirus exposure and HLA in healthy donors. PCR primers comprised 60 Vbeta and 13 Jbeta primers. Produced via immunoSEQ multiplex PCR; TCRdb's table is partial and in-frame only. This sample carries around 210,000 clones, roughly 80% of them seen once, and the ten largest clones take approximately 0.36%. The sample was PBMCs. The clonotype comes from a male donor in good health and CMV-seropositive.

CDR3 region: CASSRLTADTEAFF. The CDR3 DNA follows: TGTGCCAGCAGCAGACTGACAGCTGACACTGAAGCTTTCTTT. This chain links TRBV27 with TRBJ1-1, with a tentative D call TRBD1 (5 bases). The CDR3 consists of 14 residues. CDR1 and CDR2 from the germline V gene are MNHEY and SMNVEV (reference sequence). V shed 6 bases and J shed 3 bases, with 14 bases lying between them.